These 8 T cell receptor beta chains were all obtained from the same sample, sequenced in a study of blood T cell repertoires in COVID-19. Profiled with immunoSEQ multiplex PCR; TCRdb holds only in-frame clones, not every one. In the table there are under 250,000 clones, over 80% of which are singletons. The sample was PBMCs or T cells enriched from blood (not recorded which). The receptors shown here come from a woman in her thirties who had been exposed to COVID-19.

V usage is TRBV24-1 and J usage is TRBJ2-5; TRBD1 might be the D (6 bases). CDR3 size: 13 residues. In germline, CDR1 is KGHDR, CDR2 SFDVKD. Deletions cut 4 bases from V and 7 bases from J, with 12 bases between. The CDR3 DNA is TGTGCCACCAGTGACCACAGGGAAGGGACCCAGTACTTC. Its translation is CATSDHREGTQYF.

The chain joins TRBV9 to TRBJ2-1; D not resolved. Trimming left V 3 bases short and J 5 bases short, with 12 bases between. The CDR3 has 14 amino acids. Germline CDR1 and CDR2: SGDLS and YYNGEE. The CDR3 reads CASSDPYSDNEQFF. CDR3 nucleotide sequence: TGTGCCAGCAGCGACCCCTATTCGGACAATGAGCAGTTCTTC.

The V call is TRBV4-1, the J call TRBJ1-2; the match to TRBD1 covers 8 bases. CDR3 length equals 15 residues. Trimming cost V 1 base and J 14 bases; bases outside gene matches: 15. Looked up from germline, CDR1 is MGHRA and CDR2 is YSYEKL. The chain's CDR3 is CASSQGAGRGRPYTF. CDR3 in DNA: TGCGCCAGCAGCCAAGGTGCCGGCAGGGGGCGTCCGTATACCTTC.

In this sample, this clone turned up once. The V and J genes are TRBV10-3 and TRBJ2-5, with D tentatively TRBD2 (5 bases). The CDR3 loop spans 13 amino acids. The germline V gene has CDR1 ENHRY and CDR2 SYGVKD. V was cut by 4 bases and J by 0 bases, with 6 bases left in between. The CDR3 sequence: CAISGGYQETQYF. In nucleotides, the CDR3 is TGTGCCATCAGTGGAGGGTACCAAGAGACCCAGTACTTC.

This clone was seen only once. This sample includes further DNA sequences coding for the same CDR3. CDR3: CASSIDSSGANVLTF. The CDR3 region has the DNA TGTGCCAGTAGTATCGACTCCTCTGGGGCCAACGTCCTGACTTTC. The V call is TRBV19, the J call TRBJ2-6; D not resolved. The CDR3 loop spans 15 amino acids. Germline assignment: CDR1 LNHDA and CDR2 SQIVND (reference sequence). V lost 3 bases and J lost 0, with 6 bases in between.

This clone was seen many times. The chain employs TRBV6-5 and TRBJ1-4; a possible D gene is TRBD1 (6 bases). The V end lost 4 bases, the J end lost 7 bases, and 13 bases lay between the germline ends. Germline V gives CDR1 MNHEY, CDR2 SVGAGI. This CDR3 has 14 amino acids. CDR3 coding DNA: TGTGCCAGCAGTTCAGGGGCGGGGGCTGAAAAACTGTTTTTT. As protein: CASSSGAGAEKLFF.

This clone was counted once. The chain employs TRBV9 and TRBJ2-6; D perhaps matches TRBD1 (6 bases). The CDR3 sequence is 17 residues long. Trimming took off 3 bases at V and 0 bases at J, with 13 bases between the two ends. CDR1 and CDR2 (germline): SGDLS, YYNGEE. This CDR3 reads CASSALGQLSGANVLTF. The CDR3 bases are TGTGCCAGCAGCGCACTTGGACAGCTCTCTGGGGCCAACGTCCTGACTTTC.

The chain couples TRBV7-3 to TRBJ2-2; D might be TRBD2 (6 bases). Deletions cut 5 bases from V and 5 bases from J, with 9 bases between. CDR1 SGHTA and CDR2 FQGTGA come from the germline V gene. The CDR3 runs to 13 residues. CDR3 in amino acids: CASSLGGTGELFF. The CDR3 DNA follows: TGTGCCAGCAGCCTGGGGGGAACCGGGGAGCTGTTTTTT.